Presented here are 6 T cell receptor beta chains from one specimen sequenced in a study of T-cell reconstitution after alpha-beta-depleted transplantation in children. A TCRbeta library incorporating unique molecular identifiers was prepared. TCRdb independently ran MiXCR on the PCR reads; one entry per CDR3 protein. Here the sample spans under 750,000 distinct CDR3 sequences, 20% to 25% being singletons. The material sequenced was PBMCs, mostly from graft donor cells, taken 360 days after TCRalphabeta/CD19-depleted stem cell transplant. The receptors stem from a boy younger than two who had a stem cell transplant for acute myeloid leukemia, so the T cells may come from the graft donor.

The chain has TRBV27 and TRBJ2-3; 11 nucleotides line up with TRBD1. The CDR3 is made up of 15 amino acids. J lost 6 bases, V lost 3 bases, and 5 bases had no gene match. In germline, CDR1 is MNHEY, CDR2 SMNVEV (reference sequence). The CDR3 spells CASSFGTGGQDTQYF. The CDR3 region has the DNA TGTGCCAGCAGTTTCGGGACAGGGGGTCAGGATACGCAGTATTTT.

V and J are TRBV14 and TRBJ2-7; the match to TRBD1 covers 8 bases. Trimming at V came to 1 base and at J to 7 bases, leaving 3 bases not matched to a gene. CDR3 size: 13 residues. Germline CDR1 is SGHDN and CDR2 is FVKESK. The CDR3 DNA sequence: TGTGCCAGCAGCCAAGGACAGGGGCGGGAGCAGTACGTC. Translation gives CASSQGQGREQYV.

This clonotype was counted at least ten times. V gene TRBV29-1 combines with J gene TRBJ2-5; 7 bases align to TRBD1. V gave up 6 bases and J gave up 5 bases; unmatched junction bases: 9. This CDR3 comprises 13 residues. The germline V gene encodes CDR1 SQVTM and CDR2 ANQGSEA. The CDR3 sequence is CSVGGQDGETQYF. DNA for the CDR3: TGCAGCGTGGGTGGACAGGATGGGGAGACCCAGTACTTC.

This clonotype has a count of ten or more. The chain uses TRBV28 and TRBJ2-2, with 8 bases that match TRBD1. Trimming took 8 bases from V and 0 from J; bases not matched to a gene: 8. Germline V gene lookup returns CDR1 MDHEN and CDR2 SYDVKM. The CDR3 sequence is 16 residues long. CDR3 bases: TGTGCCAGCCGGTACTCAGGGGGCGCGAACACCGGGGAGCTGTTTTTT. This sequence encodes CASRYSGGANTGELFF. The variable domain in full, completed from reference TRBV28 and TRBJ2-2, reads DVKVTQSSRYLVKRTGEKVFLECVQDMDHENMFWYRQDPGLGLRLIYFSYDVKMKEKGDIPEGYSVSREKKERFSLILESASTNQTSMYLCASRYSGGANTGELFFGEGSRLTVL.

The chain carries TRBV7-2 and TRBJ2-1; TRBD2 aligns across 8 bases. Unmatched junction bases numbered 7, after V lost 5 bases and J lost 7 bases. Per germline, CDR1 SGHTA and CDR2 FQGNSA. The CDR3 loop spans 14 amino acids. DNA of the CDR3: TGTGCCAGCAGCCCCGGGGGGGCCACTAATGAGCAGTTCTTC. Protein sequence: CASSPGGATNEQFF.

The sample holds a few counts of this clonotype. The chain combines TRBV20-1 with TRBJ1-5, with D tentatively TRBD1 (5 bases). CDR1 and CDR2 from the germline V gene are DFQATT and SNEGSKA (reference sequence). V lost 5 bases and J lost 0, with 17 bases in between. The CDR3 runs 16 residues. The CDR3 nucleotides read TGCAGTGCTCAACCTACAGGAATGATTAGCAATCAGCCCCAGCATTTT. It specifies CSAQPTGMISNQPQHF.